Shown below are 5 T cell receptor beta chains from a single sample sequenced in a study of blood T cell repertoires in COVID-19. The data were produced by immunoSEQ multiplex PCR, yet TCRdb's version contains in-frame clones alone and is incomplete. The table has about 270,000 clones, 85% to 90% seen once. Sequencing was performed on peripheral blood. These receptors all stem from a woman aged 25 to 39 with COVID-19, enrolled during active disease.

This rearrangement joins TRBV7-2 to TRBJ1-6; TRBD1 agrees at 7 bases. Per germline, CDR1 SGHTA and CDR2 FQGNSA. V lost 0 bases, J lost 0 bases, and 5 bases stayed unmatched. The CDR3 runs 18 residues. In nucleotides, the CDR3 is TGTGCCAGCAGCTTAGCGAGGGGGCTGGACTCCTATAATTCACCCCTCCACTTT. It encodes CASSLARGLDSYNSPLHF.

The rearrangement links TRBV30 to TRBJ1-1, with 10 bases that match TRBD1. Per germline, CDR1 GTSNPN and CDR2 SVGIG (reference sequence). The trim removed 1 base at V and 6 bases at J, leaving 8 bases unmatched. CDR3 length equals 15 residues. The DNA of the CDR3 is TGTGCCTGGAGTGGCCGGGACAGGGGATGGGCTGAAGCTTTCTTT. Protein sequence: CAWSGRDRGWAEAFF.

The chain is built from TRBV4-2 and TRBJ1-2; TRBD1 aligns across 7 bases. Germline V gives CDR1 LGHNA, CDR2 YNFKEQ. J gave up 4 bases and V 0 bases, and 2 bases lay outside the gene matches. The CDR3 sequence is 14 residues long. CDR3 nucleotide sequence: TGTGCCAGCAGCCAAGACAGGGGGTCCTATGGCTACACCTTC. It specifies CASSQDRGSYGYTF.

V gene TRBV3-1 (or the pseudogene TRBV3-2) combines with J gene TRBJ2-7; 11 bases map to TRBD1. This CDR3 contains 16 residues. Trimming cost V 4 bases and J 4 bases; bases outside gene matches: 9. Germline values: CDR1 LGHDT, CDR2 YNNKEL (reference sequence). The CDR3 nucleotides are TGTGCCAGCAGCCCGAAGCGGGACAGGGGGATTTACGAGCAGTACTTC. Its protein product is CASSPKRDRGIYEQYF.

The CDR3 sequence: CASSLGGASTDTQYF. CDR3 in DNA: TGTGCCAGCAGTCTAGGCGGGGCCAGCACAGATACGCAGTATTTT. This chain connects TRBV28 to TRBJ2-3; D is possibly TRBD2 (6 bases). The V end was cut by 5 bases, the J end by 0 bases, with 12 bases between. The CDR3 is 15 residues long. CDR1 and CDR2 (germline): MDHEN, SYDVKM. Full variable domain (outside the CDR3, taken from reference TRBV28 and TRBJ2-3): DVKVTQSSRYLVKRTGEKVFLECVQDMDHENMFWYRQDPGLGLRLIYFSYDVKMKEKGDIPEGYSVSREKKERFSLILESASTNQTSMYLCASSLGGASTDTQYFGPGTRLTVL.